This T cell receptor (beta chain) was documented in a study of human T cells and chemical hapten exposure. The overall study: Slight volume differences across pooled libraries mainly accounted for varying per-sample TCR yields.

Unique molecular identifiers were affixed to discrete cDNA molecules within the library. TCRdb used MiXCR to reprocess the RACE reads, holding one entry per CDR3 protein. This table has fewer than 95,000 distinct CDR3 sequences, around 10% appearing once. There are many counts of this clonotype. Its antigen is unidentified. The CDR3 is 12 residues long. V shed 8 bases and J shed 5 bases, with 12 bases lying between them. Germline V gives CDR1 MNHEY, CDR2 SMNVEV (reference sequence). Findings and limits, study-wide: Expanded TCRs grouped into significantly more large CDR3 similarity clusters than controls produced.

The time point: patch test 2, 6 weeks after DPC sensitization. Documented treatment: therapeutic diphenylcyclopropenone sensitization with weekly scalp DPC. The TCR sequence derives from a man aged 35-49 years with alopecia areata. Some clones in this sample may be carry-over from other donors' samples. The V and J genes are TRBV27 and TRBJ1-1; unclear D gene. Here the sequenced sample was whole blood, taken in connection with sensitization to the hapten diphenylcyclopropenone (DPC). The CDR3 DNA is TGTGCCAGCTTTACACCGGGGACTGAAGCTTTCTTT. It is translated as CASFTPGTEAFF.